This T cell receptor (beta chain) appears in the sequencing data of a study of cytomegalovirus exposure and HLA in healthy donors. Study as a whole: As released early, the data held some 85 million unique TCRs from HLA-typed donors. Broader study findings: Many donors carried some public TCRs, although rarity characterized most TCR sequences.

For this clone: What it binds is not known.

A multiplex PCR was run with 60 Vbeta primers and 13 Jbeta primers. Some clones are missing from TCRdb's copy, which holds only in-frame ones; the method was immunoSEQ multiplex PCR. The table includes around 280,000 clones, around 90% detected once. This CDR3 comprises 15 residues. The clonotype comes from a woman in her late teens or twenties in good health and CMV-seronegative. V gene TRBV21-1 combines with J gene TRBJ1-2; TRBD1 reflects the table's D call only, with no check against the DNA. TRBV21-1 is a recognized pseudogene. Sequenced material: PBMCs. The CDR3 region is CASTIRDSFLYGYTF. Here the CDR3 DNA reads TGTGCCAGCACGATCCGGGACAGCTTCCTCTATGGCTACACCTTC.